Here is one T cell receptor (beta chain) with its context. The antigen remains unidentified. Generated by immunoSEQ multiplex PCR, the TCRdb table keeps only in-frame clones and is missing some. There are 25,000 to 35,000 clones in the sample; about 90% occur only once, and under 4% lies in the top ten. The CDR3 covers 14 residues. V was cut by 6 bases and J by 0 bases, with 6 bases left in between. CDR1 is MDHEN and CDR2 is SYDVKM in the germline V gene. This record comes from a study of multiple sclerosis patients with progressive multifocal leukoencephalopathy. Study-wide points: The findings' link to JC virus versus immunocompromise remained uncertain.

Time point: time of PML onset. PML in natalizumab-treated patients developed after between about 15 and 56 months of natalizumab therapy. The receptor was isolated from a human donor with progressive multifocal leukoencephalopathy. Material: PBMCs, obtained from a patient treated with natalizumab. The rearrangement uses TRBV28 and TRBJ2-6; D ambiguous. Here the CDR3 reads CASRTFSGANVLTF. Written as DNA, the CDR3 is TGTGCCAGCAGAACGTTCTCTGGGGCCAACGTCCTGACTTTC.